This T cell receptor beta chain came from a study of shared T cell receptors in the human thymus (dated by TCRdb to the early 2020s). Broadly, across the study: The study examined how self-reactive, shared T-cell receptor alpha chains are generated in the human thymus.

Library preparation was by the immunoSEQ multiplex PCR assay. Drawn from immuneACCESS, this table holds only the in-frame rearrangements with V and J called that TCRdb kept. Clones are partly lost; checked studies trace under half to an unresolved V gene and leave the rest unexplained. The sample table lists about 730,000 clones, 70% to 90% of them with a count of one. The top ten clones comprise 0.0095% to 0.011% of the sample. Concerning this clone itself: Its antigen target is currently unknown. No per-base quality is available; no much larger clone lies one base away.

The CDR3 numbers 17 residues from cysteine through phenylalanine. Just the 51-base CDR3 DNA is kept, in frame starting at base 1. In the germline V gene, CDR1 corresponds to SGHVS and CDR2 to FQNEAQ. V is cut back by 5 bases and J by 1 base, with 10 bases in the junction unmatched. A further study also used this sample, focusing on human thymus T cells. As that second paper reports: Immunologically healthy infants undergoing open corrective cardiac surgery for congenital heart defects in Finland were used as donors. The thymus tissue came from surgical resects taken out during corrective cardiac surgery. V and J gene segment usage appeared biased in both thymic and peripheral blood repertoires. According to the related research, thymic TCR repertoires were highly overlapping among unrelated individuals. TCR alpha and beta repertoires from seven to nine infant thymus samples and a few related peripheral blood samples were characterized in the study. The cohort included about six male and a couple of female infants, with donor ages spanning 7 to 244 days. Thymocytes were freed from the tissue by mechanical means and kept at -70 degrees C as pellets of roughly 8.5-30 million cells. A QIAsymphony instrument was used to extract genomic DNA from frozen cell pellets. Using the immunoSEQ multiplex PCR assay, the TCRB and TCRAD loci were amplified from a standardized quantity of quality-controlled genomic DNA. The amplicons covered the V(D)J region and were long enough to include the CDR3 and to identify the V and J genes. Amplicon sequencing was performed on an Illumina platform through the commercial immunoSEQ service. Primer bias and sequencing errors were corrected as previously described, and TCRAD and TCRB were defined on the basis of the IMGT database. Analysis of the repertoires was done with immunoSEQ Analyzer 3.0 and VDJTools and included basic statistics, V/J segment usage, diversity estimates, rarefaction and pairwise overlap. Diversity was estimated with Chao1, ChaoE, Efron-Thisted, Shannon and inverse Simpson indices, and also on datasets down-sampled to the smallest sample. Repertoire overlap was determined by strict matching of CDR3 nucleotide sequence, V gene and J gene, and Jaccard-based multidimensional scaling clustering was applied. Thymus samples yielded on average roughly 790,000 unique TCRB clonotypes, compared with roughly 92,000 from blood samples.

The sample consisted of thymocytes. The rearrangement combines TRBV7-8 with TRBJ2-3; TRBD2 fits 9 bases in the junction. This TCR came from a girl younger than two with a congenital heart defect. Donor details come from another sample of the same person, matched by shared clones. The DNA sequence is as follows: TGTGCCAGCAGCCTTCCAGGGACTAGCAGACGCACAGATACGCAGTATTTT. Translation gives CASSLPGTSRRTDTQYF. With all but the CDR3 taken from the reference TRBV7-8 and TRBJ2-3 genes, the full variable domain is: GAGVSQSPRYKVAKRGQDVALRCDPISGHVSLFWYQQALGQGPEFLTYFQNEAQLDKSGLPSDRFFAERPEGSVSTLKIQRTQQEDSAVYLCASSLPGTSRRTDTQYFGPGTRLTVL.